This T cell receptor beta chain is from a study of response to subunit inactivated influenza vaccine. General observations from the study: New T cells are recruited in small numbers by each seasonal influenza vaccination, according to the authors' suggestion.

Via MiXCR, TCRdb re-called the RT-PCR reads, giving one row per CDR3 protein. The data contain about 700,000 distinct CDR3 sequences, about 15% of them singletons. This CDR3 is 15 amino acids long. V lost 4 bases and J lost 9; bases outside the gene matches: 6. This clonotype was detected many times. Its antigen is undetermined. The specimen comprised PBMCs from blood, sampled around 14 days before vaccination. The chain employs TRBV12-3 or TRBV12-4 and TRBJ2-1; 13 positions agree with TRBD2. The clonotype originates from a man aged 50-60 years who received an inactivated influenza vaccine. The CDR3 loop is CASSSPGLAGLEQFF. The CDR3, as DNA: TGTGCCAGCAGTTCACCGGGACTAGCGGGACTTGAGCAGTTCTTC.